The 23 T cell receptor beta chains below come from one sample, sequenced in a study of regulatory T cells in long-lasting Graves disease. This sample's time point: newly diagnosed GD, antithyroid drugs for less than 3 months. Extracted PBMC RNA gave rise to the TCR library. Arm-PCR of CDR3 regions and iRepertoire HTBI primers were the basis on which TCR beta libraries were built. TCRdb passed the multiplex PCR reads through MiXCR, listing each CDR3 protein once. In the table there are approximately 400,000 distinct CDR3 sequences, about a sixth of which are singletons. Here the sequenced sample was peripheral blood mononuclear cells (PBMCs), taken at new diagnosis, from a patient treated with antithyroid drugs. The receptors were gathered from a female donor with Graves disease.

This clonotype was seen a few times. The V call is TRBV19, the J call TRBJ1-1, with 9 nucleotides matching TRBD1. This CDR3 region has 13 residues. Germline V CDR1 and CDR2: LNHDA, SQIVND (reference sequence). J was trimmed by 2 bases and V by 9 bases; bases with no gene match: 4. In nucleotides, the CDR3 is TGTGCCAGCGAGGACAGGGGAAACACTGAAGCTTTCTTT. Translation: CASEDRGNTEAFF.

This clonotype has only a few counts. A much more abundant neighbour one base away suggests this may be a read error. V usage is TRBV7-2 and J usage is TRBJ1-1; no definite D call. The V gene's germline CDR1 is SGHTA and CDR2 FQGNSA. The CDR3 runs to 13 residues. Between the trimmed V and J ends, which lost 5 bases and 1 base, there was a span of 8 bases. The CDR3 DNA sequence: TGTGCCAGCAGCGATCGAGCGAACACTGAAGCTTTCTTT. As protein: CASSDRANTEAFF.

The chain joins TRBV28 to TRBJ2-1; D may correspond to TRBD1 or TRBD2 (6 bases each). The germline gives CDR1 MDHEN, CDR2 SYDVKM. CDR3 length: 15 amino acids. The V end was cut by 6 bases, the J end by 5 bases, with 17 bases between. The CDR3 coding sequence is TGTGCCAGCAGCTATAGGGGGGAGGCCGACAATGAGCAGTTCTTC. This sequence encodes CASSYRGEADNEQFF.

This clonotype was detected only a few times. The gene calls are TRBV4-3 and TRBJ2-5; D gene uncertain. V lost 0 bases, J lost 5 bases, and 7 bases lay in between. Germline V gives CDR1 LGHNA, CDR2 YSLEER. The CDR3 has 13 residues. The CDR3 here is CASSQDLEETQYF. The DNA of the CDR3 is TGCGCCAGCAGCCAAGATCTTGAGGAGACCCAGTACTTC.

The sample holds many counts of this clonotype. The rearrangement links TRBV7-2 to TRBJ2-3; D is perhaps TRBD2 (6 bases). CDR3 size: 16 residues. Trimming stripped 5 bases from V and 1 base from J, with 16 bases between. Germline CDR1 SGHTA, CDR2 FQGNSA. CDR3 sequence: CASSMRLVVGTDTQYF. The CDR3 DNA is TGTGCCAGCAGCATGCGACTAGTCGTGGGCACAGATACGCAGTATTTT.

This clonotype came up many times. The chain employs TRBV7-9 and TRBJ1-3; D perhaps matches TRBD1 (5 bases). With 4 bases removed from V and 2 bases from J, the gap between germline ends came to 15 bases. This CDR3 comprises 16 residues. In germline, CDR1 is SEHNR, CDR2 FQNEAQ (reference sequence). Here the CDR3 reads CASSSSLGTPGNTIYF. The CDR3 nucleotides are TGTGCCAGCAGCTCCTCACTAGGGACCCCTGGAAACACCATATATTTT.

This clonotype was counted many times. CDR3 nucleotides: TGTGCCAGCAGTGACGTTGGGGTTTCGCAAGGCTACACCTTC. Protein sequence: CASSDVGVSQGYTF. This chain links TRBV6-1 with TRBJ1-2, with D unclear. Germline V gene data show CDR1 as MNHNS and CDR2 as SASEGT. V was pared by 3 bases and J by 8 bases, with 16 bases between. The CDR3 runs 14 residues.

This clonotype has only a few counts. This chain connects TRBV6-2 or TRBV6-3 to TRBJ2-5, with 12 bases that match TRBD2. CDR1 is MNHEY, CDR2 SVGEGT, per germline. With V trimmed by 6 bases and J by 2 bases, 7 bases remained unmatched. The CDR3 totals 16 residues. The CDR3 region has the DNA TGTGCCAGCAGCCGTCGGACTAGCGGGGTGCAAGAGACCCAGTACTTC. This sequence encodes CASSRRTSGVQETQYF.

This clonotype showed up just a few times. A much larger clone differs from this one at a single base, so this may be a read error. The CDR3 does not end in the conserved phenylalanine or tryptophan, so this is likely a read error. The DNA is omitted, as the CDR3 cannot be located on it reliably, and the CDR3 follows TCRdb's listing. This sequence joins TRBV12-3 or TRBV12-4 and TRBJ2-3; the DNA was not used to check the table's D call, TRBD1. Both ends counted, the CDR3 spans 11 residues. The CDR3 protein is CASSLDTQEYL.

V and J are TRBV7-9 and TRBJ1-5; TRBD1 aligns across 9 bases. The CDR3 is 15 amino acids. CDR1 is SEHNR, CDR2 FQNEAQ, per germline (reference sequence). V lost 0 bases and J lost 6; bases outside the gene matches: 3. DNA for the CDR3: TGTGCCAGCAGCTTAGCCGGGACAGGGTTTCAGCCCCAGCATTTT. This sequence encodes CASSLAGTGFQPQHF.

This clonotype was detected many times. This chain links TRBV18 with TRBJ1-1; 11 bases map to TRBD1. J gave up 11 bases and V 6 bases, and 11 bases lay outside the gene matches. The length of the CDR3 is 14 residues. In germline, CDR1 is KGHSH, CDR2 LQKENI. The CDR3 sequence is CASSDGQGAWNAFF. CDR3 DNA sequence: TGTGCCAGCTCCGATGGACAGGGGGCTTGGAATGCTTTCTTT. The whole variable domain, filled in from reference TRBV18 and TRBJ1-1, reads NAGVMQNPRHLVRRRGQEARLRCSPMKGHSHVYWYRQLPEEGLKFMVYLQKENIIDESGMPKERFSAEFPKEGPSILRIQQVVRGDSAAYFCASSDGQGAWNAFFGQGTRLTVV.

This chain links TRBV6-1 with TRBJ2-1; TRBD2 is a possible D gene (5 bases). Trimming removed 3 bases at V and 7 bases at J, with 16 bases between. Germline CDR1 MNHNS, CDR2 SASEGT. The CDR3 consists of 15 residues. The CDR3 DNA sequence: TGTGCCAGCAGTGAGAAGTTGAGGGTAGAAAATGAGCAGTTCTTC. This translates into CASSEKLRVENEQFF.

This clonotype has a count of ten or more. This chain joins TRBV20-1 and TRBJ2-1; D is ambiguous. Germline-derived CDR1 and CDR2 are DFQATT and SNEGSKA (reference sequence). The CDR3 has 16 amino acids. The V gene lost 2 bases and the J gene lost 2 bases, with 16 bases spanning the gap. CDR3 nucleotide sequence: TGCAGTGCTAGATCCTACGCTTCCTTGACCTACAATGAGCAGTTCTTC. It specifies CSARSYASLTYNEQFF.

This clonotype was seen ten or more times. The V call is TRBV12-5, the J call TRBJ1-1; D is unresolved. CDR1 LGHNT and CDR2 FRNRAP come from the germline V gene. Trimming left V 7 bases short and J 1 base short, with 10 bases between. This CDR3 is 13 amino acids long. CDR3 DNA: TGTGCTAGTGTTCCCCTGGGGAACACTGAAGCTTTCTTT. It is translated as CASVPLGNTEAFF.

This clonotype has ten or more counts. The V and J genes are TRBV2 and TRBJ2-1, with 7 bases that match TRBD1. Germline V gene sequence: CDR1 SNHLY, CDR2 FYNNEI. With V trimmed by 5 bases and J by 0 bases, 4 bases remained unmatched. CDR3 size: 15 residues. The CDR3 DNA follows: TGTGCCAGCAGTCCCGCAGGGGGCTCCTACAATGAGCAGTTCTTC. Its protein is CASSPAGGSYNEQFF.

This clonotype was counted many times. J is TRBJ1-1 and V is TRBV27; no firm D call. From germline, CDR1 is MNHEY and CDR2 SMNVEV (reference sequence). Trimming shortened V by 0 bases and J by 7 bases, and 9 bases separated the two germline ends. The CDR3 extends over 13 amino acids. The CDR3 region has the DNA TGTGCCAGCAGTTTATCCCCGCAGGATGAAGCTTTCTTT. It codes for CASSLSPQDEAFF.

The gene calls are TRBV5-5 and TRBJ1-5; 7 bases align to TRBD1. Germline loops: CDR1 SGHKS, CDR2 YYEKEE (reference sequence). The J segment lost 3 bases and the V segment lost 2 bases, leaving 5 bases of the junction unmatched. The CDR3 extends over 15 amino acids. As DNA, the CDR3 is TGTGCCAGCAGCTTTCAGGGGGGCTACAATCAGCCCCAGCATTTT. Amino acid sequence: CASSFQGGYNQPQHF.

In its sample, this clonotype was seen many times. The chain joins TRBV7-2 to TRBJ1-1; 8 bases line up with TRBD1. The germline V gene has CDR1 SGHTA and CDR2 FQGNSA. The CDR3 has 17 amino acids. The ends lost 3 bases at V and 3 bases at J; junction bases unmatched: 12. The CDR3 region is CASSLARGPQAHTEAFF. CDR3 coding DNA: TGTGCCAGCAGCTTGGCCAGGGGGCCGCAAGCGCACACTGAAGCTTTCTTT.

This clonotype was counted many times. V is TRBV5-5 and J is TRBJ2-7; the match to TRBD2 covers 7 bases. Germline V CDR1 and CDR2: SGHKS, YYEKEE (reference sequence). This CDR3 contains 15 residues. The trim removed 5 bases at V and 2 bases at J, leaving 10 bases unmatched. The chain's CDR3 is CASRLRGGSTYEQYF. CDR3 sequence (DNA): TGTGCCAGCAGATTGAGGGGAGGGTCCACCTACGAGCAGTACTTC. The full variable domain, its missing parts supplied by reference TRBV5-5 and TRBJ2-7, is DAGVTQSPTHLIKTRGQQVTLRCSPISGHKSVSWYQQVLGQGPQFIFQYYEKEERGRGNFPDRFSARQFPNYSSELNVNALLLGDSALYLCASRLRGGSTYEQYFGPGTRLTVT.

This clonotype appeared many times. The chain recombines TRBV15 with TRBJ2-1; D is perhaps TRBD2 (6 bases). Germline CDR1 and CDR2: LNHNV and YYDKDF (reference sequence). The CDR3 totals 14 residues. With 2 bases removed from V and 7 bases from J, the gap between germline ends came to 12 bases. CDR3 bases: TGTGCCACCAGCAGATTTCGAGGAGGGAATGAGCAGTTCTTC. Translated: CATSRFRGGNEQFF.

This clonotype was found a few times. Written as DNA, the CDR3 is TGCGCCAGCAGCCAAGGCAGATCGGGGATGGGCGGCTACACCTTC. This encodes CASSQGRSGMGGYTF. The gene calls are TRBV4-3 and TRBJ1-2; D is unclear. Germline lookup yields CDR1 LGHNA and CDR2 YSLEER. There are 15 residues in the CDR3. Trimming left V 1 base short and J 8 bases short, with 17 bases between.

The chain uses TRBV6-1 and TRBJ2-4, with D perhaps TRBD1 (6 bases). The V and J ends lost 3 bases and 5 bases respectively, with 11 bases between them. CDR3 length equals 14 residues. CDR1 and CDR2 from the germline V gene are MNHNS and SASEGT. The CDR3 here is CASSESNRENIQYF. In DNA form, the CDR3 reads TGTGCCAGCAGTGAGTCGAACAGGGAAAACATTCAGTACTTC.

The CDR3 is CSARSSALSGNTIYF. The CDR3 DNA follows: TGCAGTGCACGATCGAGCGCGCTCTCTGGAAACACCATATATTTT. The rearrangement uses TRBV20-1 and TRBJ1-3; D is undetermined. Trimming left V 6 bases short and J 0 bases short, with 15 bases between. CDR1 is DFQATT and CDR2 is SNEGSKA in the germline V gene (reference sequence). The CDR3 totals 15 residues.